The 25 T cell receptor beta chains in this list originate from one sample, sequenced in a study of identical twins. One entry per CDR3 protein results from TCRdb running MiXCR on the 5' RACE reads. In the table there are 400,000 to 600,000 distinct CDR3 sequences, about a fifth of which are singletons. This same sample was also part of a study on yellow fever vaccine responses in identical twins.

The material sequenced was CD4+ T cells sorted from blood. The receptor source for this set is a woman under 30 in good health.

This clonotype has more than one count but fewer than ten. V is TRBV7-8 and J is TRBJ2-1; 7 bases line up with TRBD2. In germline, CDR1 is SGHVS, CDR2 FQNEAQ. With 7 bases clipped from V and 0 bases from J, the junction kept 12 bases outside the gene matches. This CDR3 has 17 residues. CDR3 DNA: TGTGCCAGCAACCCCAGCGGGGCGGGTCTCTCCTACAATGAGCAGTTCTTC. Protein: CASNPSGAGLSYNEQFF.

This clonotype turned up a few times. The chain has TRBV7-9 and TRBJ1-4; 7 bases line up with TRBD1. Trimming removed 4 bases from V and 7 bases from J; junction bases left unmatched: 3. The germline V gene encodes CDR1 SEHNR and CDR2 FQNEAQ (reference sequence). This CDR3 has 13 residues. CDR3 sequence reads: CASSYGQVEKLFF. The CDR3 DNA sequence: TGTGCCAGCAGCTACGGACAGGTTGAAAAACTGTTTTTT.

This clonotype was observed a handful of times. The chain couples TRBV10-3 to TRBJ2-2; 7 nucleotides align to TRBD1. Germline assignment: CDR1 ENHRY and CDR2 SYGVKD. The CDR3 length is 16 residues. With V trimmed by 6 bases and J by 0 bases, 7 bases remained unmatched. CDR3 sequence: CAIRPDRVTNTGELFF. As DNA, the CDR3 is TGTGCCATCAGGCCAGACAGGGTGACGAACACCGGGGAGCTGTTTTTT.

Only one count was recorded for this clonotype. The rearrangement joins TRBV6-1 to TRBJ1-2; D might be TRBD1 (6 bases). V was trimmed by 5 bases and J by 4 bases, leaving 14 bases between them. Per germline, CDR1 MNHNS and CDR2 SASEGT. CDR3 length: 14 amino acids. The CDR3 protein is CASSTRDRSYGYTF. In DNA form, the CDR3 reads TGTGCCAGCAGTACGAGAGACAGGTCCTATGGCTACACCTTC.

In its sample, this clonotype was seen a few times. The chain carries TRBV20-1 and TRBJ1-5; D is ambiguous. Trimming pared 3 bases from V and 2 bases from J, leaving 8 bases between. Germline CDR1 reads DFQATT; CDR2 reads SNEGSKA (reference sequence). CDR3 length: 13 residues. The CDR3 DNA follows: TGCAGTGCTAGTCGGGAACGCAATCAGCCCCAGCATTTT. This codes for CSASRERNQPQHF.

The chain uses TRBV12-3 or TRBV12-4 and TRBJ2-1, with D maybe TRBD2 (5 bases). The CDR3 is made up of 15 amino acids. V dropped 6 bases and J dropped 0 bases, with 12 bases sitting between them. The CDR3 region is CASRPSFSSYNEQFF. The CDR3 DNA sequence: TGTGCCAGCAGACCTAGCTTCTCCTCCTACAATGAGCAGTTCTTC.

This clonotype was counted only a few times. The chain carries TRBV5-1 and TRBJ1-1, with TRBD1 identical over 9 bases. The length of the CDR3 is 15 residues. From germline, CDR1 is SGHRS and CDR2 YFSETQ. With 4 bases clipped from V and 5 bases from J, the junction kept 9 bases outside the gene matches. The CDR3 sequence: CASSPTDRGKTEAFF. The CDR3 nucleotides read TGCGCCAGCAGCCCCACGGACAGGGGAAAAACTGAAGCTTTCTTT. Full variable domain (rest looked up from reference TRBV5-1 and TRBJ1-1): KAGVTQTPRYLIKTRGQQVTLSCSPISGHRSVSWYQQTPGQGLQFLFEYFSETQRNKGNFPGRFSGRQFSNSRSEMNVSTLELGDSALYLCASSPTDRGKTEAFFGQGTRLTVV.

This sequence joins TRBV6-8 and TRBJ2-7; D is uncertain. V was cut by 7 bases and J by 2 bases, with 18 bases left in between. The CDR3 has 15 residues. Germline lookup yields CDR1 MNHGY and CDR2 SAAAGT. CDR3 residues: CASIHVRLGPYEQYV. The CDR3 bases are TGTGCCAGCATTCACGTGCGGTTAGGACCCTACGAGCAGTACGTC.

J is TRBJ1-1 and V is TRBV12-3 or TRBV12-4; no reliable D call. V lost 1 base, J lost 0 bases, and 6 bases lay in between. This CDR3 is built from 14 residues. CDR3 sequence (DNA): TGTGCCAGCAGTTTAGGGGTCGTGAACACTGAAGCTTTCTTT. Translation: CASSLGVVNTEAFF.

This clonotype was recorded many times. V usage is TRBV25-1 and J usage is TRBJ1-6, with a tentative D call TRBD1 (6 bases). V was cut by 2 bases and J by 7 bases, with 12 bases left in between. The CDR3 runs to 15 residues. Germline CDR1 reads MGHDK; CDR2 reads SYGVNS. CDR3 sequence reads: CASSESRRGNSPLHF. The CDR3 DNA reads TGTGCCAGCAGTGAAAGTCGCAGGGGAAATTCACCCCTCCACTTT.

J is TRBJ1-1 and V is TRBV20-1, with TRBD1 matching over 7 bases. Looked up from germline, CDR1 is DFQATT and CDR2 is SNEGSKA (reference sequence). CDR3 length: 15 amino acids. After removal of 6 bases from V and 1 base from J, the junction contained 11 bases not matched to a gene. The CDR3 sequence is CSAPTGLGGNTEAFF. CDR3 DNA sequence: TGCAGTGCCCCGACAGGGCTTGGTGGGAACACTGAAGCTTTCTTT.

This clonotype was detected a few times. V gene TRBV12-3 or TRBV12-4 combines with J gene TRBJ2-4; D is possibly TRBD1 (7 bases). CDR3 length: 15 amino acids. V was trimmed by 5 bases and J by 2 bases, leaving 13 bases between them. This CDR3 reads CASSLQGGPKNIQYF. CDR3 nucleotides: TGTGCCAGCAGTCTGCAGGGGGGACCCAAAAACATTCAGTACTTC.

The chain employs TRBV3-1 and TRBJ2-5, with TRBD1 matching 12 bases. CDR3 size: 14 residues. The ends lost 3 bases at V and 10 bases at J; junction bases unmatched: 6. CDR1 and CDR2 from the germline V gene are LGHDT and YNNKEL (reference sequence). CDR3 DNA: TGTGCCAGCAGCCAGGGGACAGGGGGCCGAAGCCAGTACTTC. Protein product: CASSQGTGGRSQYF.

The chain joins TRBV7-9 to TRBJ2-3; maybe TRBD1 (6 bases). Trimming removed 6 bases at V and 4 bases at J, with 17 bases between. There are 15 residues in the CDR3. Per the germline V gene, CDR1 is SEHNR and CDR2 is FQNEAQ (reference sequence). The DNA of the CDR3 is TGTGCCAGCAGAAGACACAGGGATCTCGCAGATACGCAGTATTTT. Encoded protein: CASRRHRDLADTQYF.

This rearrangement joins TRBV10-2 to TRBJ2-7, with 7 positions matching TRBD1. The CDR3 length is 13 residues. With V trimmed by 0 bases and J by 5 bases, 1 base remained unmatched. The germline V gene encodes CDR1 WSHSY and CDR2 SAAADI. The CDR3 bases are TGCGCCAGCAGTGAGTCGAGGGGGCACGAGCAGTACTTC. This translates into CASSESRGHEQYF.

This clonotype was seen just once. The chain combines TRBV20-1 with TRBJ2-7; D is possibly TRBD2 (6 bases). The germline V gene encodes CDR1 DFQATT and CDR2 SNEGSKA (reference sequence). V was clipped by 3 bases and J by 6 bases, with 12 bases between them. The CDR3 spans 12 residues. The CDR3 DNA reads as TGCAGTGCTAGGACTAGTGGTTCCGAGCAGTACTTC. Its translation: CSARTSGSEQYF.

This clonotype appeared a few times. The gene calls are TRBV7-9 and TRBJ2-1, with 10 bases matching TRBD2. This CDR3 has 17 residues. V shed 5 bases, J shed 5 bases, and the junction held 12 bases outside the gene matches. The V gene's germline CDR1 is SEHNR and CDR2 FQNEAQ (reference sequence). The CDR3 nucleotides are TGTGCCAGCAGCCCTCGTGGAGCGGGAGGGCGGCACAATGAGCAGTTCTTC. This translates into CASSPRGAGGRHNEQFF.

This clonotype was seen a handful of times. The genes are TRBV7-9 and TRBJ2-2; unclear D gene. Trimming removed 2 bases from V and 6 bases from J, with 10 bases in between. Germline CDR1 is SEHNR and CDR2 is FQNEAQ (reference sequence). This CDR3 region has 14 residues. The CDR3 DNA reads TGTGCCAGCAGCTTAACAGCATTCCCCGGGGAGCTGTTTTTT. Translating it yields CASSLTAFPGELFF.

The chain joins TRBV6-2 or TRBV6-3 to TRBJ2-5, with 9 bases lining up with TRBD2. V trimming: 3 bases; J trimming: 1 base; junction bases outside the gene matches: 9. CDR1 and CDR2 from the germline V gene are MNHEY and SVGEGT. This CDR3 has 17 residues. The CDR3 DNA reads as TGTGCCAGCAGTTATCGACGACTAGCGGTATCCCAAGAGACCCAGTACTTC. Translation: CASSYRRLAVSQETQYF.

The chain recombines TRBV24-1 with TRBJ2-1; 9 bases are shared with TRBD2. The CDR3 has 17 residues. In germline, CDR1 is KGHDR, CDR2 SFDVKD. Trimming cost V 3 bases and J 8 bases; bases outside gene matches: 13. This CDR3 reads CATSDTPFSGSRDEQFF. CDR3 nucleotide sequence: TGTGCCACCAGTGATACCCCGTTTAGCGGGAGTCGCGATGAGCAGTTCTTC.

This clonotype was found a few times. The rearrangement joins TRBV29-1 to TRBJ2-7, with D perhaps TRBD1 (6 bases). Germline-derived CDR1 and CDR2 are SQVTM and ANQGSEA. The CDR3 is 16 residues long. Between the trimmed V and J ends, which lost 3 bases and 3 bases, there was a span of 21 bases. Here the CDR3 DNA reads TGCAGCGTTGACGCTCCGTCCGGGACATTAGGCTACGAGCAGTACTTC. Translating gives CSVDAPSGTLGYEQYF.

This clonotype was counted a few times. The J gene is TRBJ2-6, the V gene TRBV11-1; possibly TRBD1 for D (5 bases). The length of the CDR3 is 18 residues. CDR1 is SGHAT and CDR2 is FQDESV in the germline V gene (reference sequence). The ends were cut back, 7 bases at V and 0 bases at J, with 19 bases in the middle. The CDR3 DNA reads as TGTGCCAGCATCCTAGGGGCAGGCCAGAGCTCTGGGGCCAACGTCCTGACTTTC. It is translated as CASILGAGQSSGANVLTF.

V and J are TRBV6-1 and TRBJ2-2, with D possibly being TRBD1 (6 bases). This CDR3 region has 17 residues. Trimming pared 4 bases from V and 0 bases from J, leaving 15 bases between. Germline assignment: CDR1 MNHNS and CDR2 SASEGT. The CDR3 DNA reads TGTGCCAGCAGTGGCGGCCCGGGACAATCGAACACCGGGGAGCTGTTTTTT. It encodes CASSGGPGQSNTGELFF.

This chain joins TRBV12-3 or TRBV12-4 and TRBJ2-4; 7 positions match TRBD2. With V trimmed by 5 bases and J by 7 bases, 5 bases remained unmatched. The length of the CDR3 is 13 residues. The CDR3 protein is CASSGLEGNIQYF. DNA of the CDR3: TGTGCCAGCAGTGGACTAGAAGGGAACATTCAGTACTTC.

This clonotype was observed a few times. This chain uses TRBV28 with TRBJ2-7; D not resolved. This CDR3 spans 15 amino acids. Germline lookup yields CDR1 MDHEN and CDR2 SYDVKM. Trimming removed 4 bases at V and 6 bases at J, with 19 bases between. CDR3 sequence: CASSSLNGPLGEQYV. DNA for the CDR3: TGTGCCAGCAGTTCCTTAAACGGCCCTCTCGGCGAGCAGTACGTC.